The 24 T cell receptor beta chains below all came from one sample that was sequenced in a study of T cell responses to AZD1222 COVID-19 vaccine. Data came from immunoSEQ multiplex PCR; TCRdb stores just in-frame clones and leaves some out. The data contain about 120,000 clones, about 92% of them singletons. Material: peripheral blood, obtained on day 0 of MenACWY control vaccination. The receptors originated from an adult in good health.

The CDR3 DNA sequence: TGTGCCAGCAGCTTAGCTCACGGGGAGCTAGTAGGAAACACCATATATTTT. Its protein product is CASSLAHGELVGNTIYF. The chain recombines TRBV7-6 with TRBJ1-3, with D unclear. Trimming took 0 bases from V and 4 from J, leaving 16 bases between them. The germline gives CDR1 SGHVS, CDR2 FNYEAQ. This CDR3 is built from 17 residues.

This chain links TRBV10-3 with TRBJ2-7; 7 positions match TRBD2. The junction had 2 bases not matched to a gene; V was cut back by 0 bases and J by 6 bases. Germline V gene sequence: CDR1 ENHRY, CDR2 SYGVKD. This CDR3 has 13 amino acids. The CDR3 reads CAISESGGVEQYV. The DNA for the CDR3 is TGTGCCATCAGTGAGTCGGGAGGGGTCGAGCAGTACGTC.

The chain employs TRBV14 and TRBJ1-1, with TRBD1 matching over 7 bases. Germline V gives CDR1 SGHDN, CDR2 FVKESK. The CDR3 runs to 15 residues. The ends lost 5 bases at V and 4 bases at J; junction bases unmatched: 10. The CDR3, as DNA: TGTGCCAGCAGCACGCGACAGGGACGGAGCACTGAAGCTTTCTTT. It is translated as CASSTRQGRSTEAFF.

The chain joins TRBV19 to TRBJ2-3; TRBD1 aligns across 7 bases. Germline loops: CDR1 LNHDA, CDR2 SQIVND (reference sequence). With 2 bases clipped from V and 3 bases from J, the junction kept 5 bases outside the gene matches. The CDR3 runs 15 residues. This CDR3 is CASSIRYRGTDTQYF. As DNA, the CDR3 is TGTGCCAGTAGTATAAGGTACAGGGGTACAGATACGCAGTATTTT.

V and J are TRBV27 and TRBJ2-1, with 12 bases matching TRBD2. This CDR3 comprises 16 residues. The junction had 6 bases not matched to a gene; V was cut back by 1 base and J by 8 bases. Per the germline V gene, CDR1 is MNHEY and CDR2 is SMNVEV (reference sequence). This CDR3 is CASSLYASGGDHEQFF. The DNA for the CDR3 is TGTGCCAGCAGTTTATATGCTAGCGGGGGGGACCATGAGCAGTTCTTC.

The chain employs TRBV12-3 or TRBV12-4 and TRBJ2-7, with 9 positions matching TRBD1. Losses at the gene ends were 8 bases for V and 3 bases for J; bases not matched to a gene: 5. The CDR3 has 13 amino acids. The CDR3: CASGSTGGYEQYF. CDR3 in DNA: TGTGCCAGCGGATCGACAGGGGGCTACGAGCAGTACTTC.

The rearrangement links TRBV18 to TRBJ2-7, with D possibly matching TRBD1 (6 bases). Germline-derived CDR1 and CDR2 are KGHSH and LQKENI. V lost 3 bases and J lost 5, with 20 bases in between. This CDR3 is built from 16 residues. The CDR3 bases are TGTGCCAGCTCACCCGCTCCCCTAGGGGGTGTGGACGAGCAGTACTTC. Protein product: CASSPAPLGGVDEQYF.

The CDR3 region is CASSQGTGLSDSTLNEQYF. For the CDR3, the DNA is TGTGCCAGCAGCCAAGGAACAGGGTTATCGGACTCAACCTTGAACGAGCAGTACTTC. V and J are TRBV3-1 (or the pseudogene TRBV3-2) and TRBJ2-7; weak D call: TRBD1 (6 bases). There are 19 residues in the CDR3. Between the trimmed V and J ends, which lost 1 base and 5 bases, there was a span of 27 bases. Per germline, CDR1 LGHDT and CDR2 YNNKEL (reference sequence).

The chain has TRBV7-2 and TRBJ2-1; possible D gene TRBD2, 5 bases. CDR1 is SGHTA, CDR2 FQGNSA, per germline. The CDR3 runs to 15 residues. V lost 5 bases to trimming and J lost 5 bases, with 16 bases between them. CDR3 amino acids: CASSPRGTPDNEQFF. Here the CDR3 DNA reads TGTGCCAGCAGCCCCCGGGGTACCCCTGACAATGAGCAGTTCTTC.

The chain couples TRBV2 to TRBJ2-3, with 13 bases matching TRBD2. The CDR3 loop spans 17 amino acids. V lost 4 bases to trimming and J lost 0 bases; unmatched junction nucleotides: 4. Germline lookup yields CDR1 SNHLY and CDR2 FYNNEI. The chain's CDR3 is CASSARLAGGSTDTQYF. The CDR3 coding sequence is TGTGCCAGCAGTGCGCGACTAGCGGGGGGTAGCACAGATACGCAGTATTTT. Together with reference TRBV2 and TRBJ2-3, the CDR3 gives the full variable domain: EPEVTQTPSHQVTQMGQEVILRCVPISNHLYFYWYRQILGQKVEFLVSFYNNEISEKSEIFDDQFSVERPDGSNFTLKIRSTKLEDSAMYFCASSARLAGGSTDTQYFGPGTRLTVL.

The CDR3 sequence: CASGASGTDTQYF. The CDR3 region has the DNA TGTGCTAGTGGTGCTTCCGGGACTGATACGCAGTATTTT. The genes are TRBV12-5 and TRBJ2-3; D might be TRBD2 (6 bases). The germline gives CDR1 LGHNT, CDR2 FRNRAP. V lost 5 bases to trimming and J lost 6 bases, with 12 bases between them. The CDR3 covers 13 residues.

The chain employs TRBV5-8 and TRBJ1-4; D is uncertain. The germline CDR1 and CDR2 sequences are SGHTS and YDEGEE. V shed 6 bases and J shed 7 bases, with 16 bases lying between them. The CDR3 has 14 amino acids. The CDR3 here is CASTIRGQPEKLFF. CDR3 nucleotides: TGTGCCAGCACCATACGAGGGCAGCCTGAAAAACTGTTTTTT.

This clone appeared a single time. The chain joins TRBV7-8 to TRBJ2-1; D gene ambiguous. Germline V gives CDR1 SGHVS, CDR2 FQNEAQ. The CDR3 is made up of 15 amino acids. Trimming removed 1 base at V and 0 bases at J, with 7 bases between. The CDR3 sequence is CASSLGWDSYNEQFF. Here the CDR3 DNA reads TGTGCCAGCAGCTTAGGTTGGGACTCCTACAATGAGCAGTTCTTC.

As DNA, the CDR3 is TGTGCCAGCAGCTCCGGGACAGGGAGGCATCAGCCCCAGCATTTT. This encodes CASSSGTGRHQPQHF. This rearrangement joins TRBV7-9 to TRBJ1-5; TRBD1 agrees at 9 bases. V lost 4 bases to trimming and J lost 5 bases; unmatched junction nucleotides: 6. The germline V gene encodes CDR1 SEHNR and CDR2 FQNEAQ (reference sequence). CDR3 size: 15 residues. The variable domain in full, completed from reference TRBV7-9 and TRBJ1-5, reads DTGVSQNPRHKITKRGQNVTFRCDPISEHNRLYWYRQTLGQGPEFLTYFQNEAQLEKSRLLSDRFSAERPKGSFSTLEIQRTEQGDSAMYLCASSSGTGRHQPQHFGDGTRLSIL.

V gene TRBV2 combines with J gene TRBJ1-5; 7 nucleotides agree with TRBD1. With 7 bases clipped from V and 6 bases from J, the junction kept 9 bases outside the gene matches. CDR1 is SNHLY, CDR2 FYNNEI, per germline. The CDR3 contains 14 residues. The CDR3, as DNA: TGTGCCAGCAACAAGGGACAGTTGGGTCAGCCCCAGCATTTT. Amino acids: CASNKGQLGQPQHF.

V usage is TRBV27 and J usage is TRBJ2-3, with a possible D match to TRBD1 (5 bases). This CDR3 spans 17 amino acids. Germline values: CDR1 MNHEY, CDR2 SMNVEV (reference sequence). V was cut by 4 bases and J by 2 bases, with 19 bases left in between. The CDR3 is CASSSPPGRANTDTQYF. In nucleotides, the CDR3 is TGTGCCAGCAGTTCGCCCCCCGGCAGGGCTAACACAGATACGCAGTATTTT.

The rearrangement uses TRBV11-2 and TRBJ2-1, with D maybe TRBD2 (5 bases). The V gene lost 0 bases and the J gene lost 9 bases, with 21 bases spanning the gap. The germline V gene encodes CDR1 SGHAT and CDR2 FQNNGV. CDR3 length: 17 amino acids. The CDR3 nucleotides are TGTGCCAGCAGCTTAGAGGGAAGGGCGGGCGGATTCTTTGAGCAGTTCTTC. Translation gives CASSLEGRAGGFFEQFF.

The V and J genes are TRBV7-4 and TRBJ2-7; 11 positions agree with TRBD2. Germline CDR1 reads SGHVT; CDR2 reads SQSDAQ. The length of the CDR3 is 15 residues. V was clipped by 0 bases and J by 3 bases; unmatched bases: 1. The CDR3 nucleotides are TGTGCCAGCAGCTTAGCGCTAGCGGGGGGCTACGAGCAGTACGTC. Protein product: CASSLALAGGYEQYV.

The chain has TRBV2 and TRBJ1-5, with D unresolved. Trimming stripped 3 bases from V and 2 bases from J, with 14 bases between. CDR3 length: 16 amino acids. Germline CDR1 SNHLY, CDR2 FYNNEI. The CDR3 nucleotides are TGTGCCAGCAGTGATAGTTATAGGCAGGGCAATCAGCCCCAGCATTTT. Amino acid sequence: CASSDSYRQGNQPQHF.

This sequence joins TRBV19 and TRBJ2-7, with D tentatively TRBD1 (6 bases). This CDR3 is built from 12 residues. From germline, CDR1 is LNHDA and CDR2 SQIVND (reference sequence). Trimming shortened V by 5 bases and J by 3 bases, and 8 bases separated the two germline ends. The CDR3 coding sequence is TGTGCCAGTAGTGAAGGGGGCTACGAGCAGTACTTC. Amino acid sequence: CASSEGGYEQYF.

The V and J genes are TRBV13 and TRBJ2-5; 8 bases agree with TRBD2. The CDR3 has 16 residues. The V segment lost 3 bases and the J segment 7 bases; nucleotides outside the gene matches: 13. The germline V gene encodes CDR1 PRHDT and CDR2 FYEKMQ (reference sequence). The CDR3 reads CASSLGAGGPLGTQYF. CDR3 DNA sequence: TGTGCCAGCAGCTTGGGGGCGGGAGGCCCTCTAGGGACCCAGTACTTC.

The rearrangement joins TRBV2 to TRBJ1-6, with a tentative D call TRBD1 (6 bases). CDR3 size: 14 residues. The germline gives CDR1 SNHLY, CDR2 FYNNEI. Trimming took 8 bases from V and 0 from J, leaving 8 bases between them. The CDR3 loop reads CASVGGSYNSPLHF. CDR3 DNA sequence: TGTGCCAGCGTAGGGGGCTCCTATAATTCACCCCTCCACTTT.

The rearrangement links TRBV4-1 to TRBJ2-1; 7 nucleotides match TRBD1. Germline V CDR1 and CDR2: MGHRA, YSYEKL. The V and J ends lost 7 bases and 5 bases, in that order; junction bases with no gene match: 11. This CDR3 region has 15 residues. CDR3 sequence (DNA): TGCGCCAGCACCCTTCGGGGACAGATGGACAATGAGCAGTTCTTC. Protein: CASTLRGQMDNEQFF.

The CDR3 DNA is TGTGCCAGCGACCGGGACAGGAGCGCTGGCTACACCTTC. Its translation: CASDRDRSAGYTF. The chain links TRBV12-3 or TRBV12-4 to TRBJ1-2, with 8 positions matching TRBD1. This CDR3 has 13 amino acids. The V and J ends lost 8 bases and 7 bases, in that order; junction bases with no gene match: 9.